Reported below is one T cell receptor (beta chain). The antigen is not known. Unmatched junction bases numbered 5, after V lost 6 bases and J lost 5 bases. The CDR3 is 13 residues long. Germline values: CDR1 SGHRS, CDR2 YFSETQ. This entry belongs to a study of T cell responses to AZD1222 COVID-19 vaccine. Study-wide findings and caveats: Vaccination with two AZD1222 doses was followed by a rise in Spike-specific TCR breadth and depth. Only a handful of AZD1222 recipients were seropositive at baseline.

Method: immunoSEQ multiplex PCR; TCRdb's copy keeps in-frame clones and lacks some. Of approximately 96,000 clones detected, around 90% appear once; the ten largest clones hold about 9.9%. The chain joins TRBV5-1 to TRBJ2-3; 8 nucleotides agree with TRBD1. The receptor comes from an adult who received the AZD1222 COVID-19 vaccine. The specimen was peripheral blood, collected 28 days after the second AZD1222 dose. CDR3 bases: TGCGCCAGCAATCAGGGGGCCGGAGATACGCAGTATTTT. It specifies CASNQGAGDTQYF.